The present T cell receptor beta chain was sequenced within a study of beta chain features in type 1 diabetes. V was trimmed by 0 bases and J by 7 bases, leaving 6 bases between them. CDR3 length: 12 residues. Germline lookup yields CDR1 MNHEY and CDR2 SVGAGI. The isolated RNA, all of it, was reverse transcribed, so expressed TCRB transcripts were what got sequenced. Assay used: immunoSEQ multiplex PCR; TCRdb lists only in-frame clones, some missing. The table shows some 150,000 clones, with about 10% occurring only once. The chain is built from TRBV6-5 and TRBJ1-1; unclear D gene. The sequencing sample was made of central memory CD4+ T cells from blood. This TCR came from a young man in good health. The CDR3 region is CASSYSSGEAFF. Written as DNA, the CDR3 is TGTGCCAGCAGTTACTCGAGCGGTGAAGCTTTCTTT.